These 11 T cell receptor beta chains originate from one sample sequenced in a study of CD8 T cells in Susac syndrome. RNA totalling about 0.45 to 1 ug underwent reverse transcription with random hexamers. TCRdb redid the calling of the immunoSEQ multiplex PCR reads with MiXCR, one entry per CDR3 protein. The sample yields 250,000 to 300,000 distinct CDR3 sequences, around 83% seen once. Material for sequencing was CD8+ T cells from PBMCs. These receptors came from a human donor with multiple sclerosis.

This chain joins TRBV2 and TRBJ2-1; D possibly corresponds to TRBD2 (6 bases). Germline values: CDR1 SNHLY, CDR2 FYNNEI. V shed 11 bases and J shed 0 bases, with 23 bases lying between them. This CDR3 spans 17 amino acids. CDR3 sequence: CAGPEGLAGSSYNEQFF. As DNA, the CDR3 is TGTGCCGGCCCGGAGGGGCTTGCCGGGAGCTCCTACAATGAGCAGTTCTTC. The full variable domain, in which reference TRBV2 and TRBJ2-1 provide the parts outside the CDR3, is EPEVTQTPSHQVTQMGQEVILRCVPISNHLYFYWYRQILGQKVEFLVSFYNNEISEKSEIFDDQFSVERPDGSNFTLKIRSTKLEDSAMYFCAGPEGLAGSSYNEQFFGPGTRLTVL.

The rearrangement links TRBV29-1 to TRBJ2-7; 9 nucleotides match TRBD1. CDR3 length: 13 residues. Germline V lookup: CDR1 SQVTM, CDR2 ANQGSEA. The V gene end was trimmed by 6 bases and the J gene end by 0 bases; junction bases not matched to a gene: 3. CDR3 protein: CSVGQGGSYEQYF. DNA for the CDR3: TGCAGCGTGGGACAGGGAGGCTCCTACGAGCAGTACTTC.

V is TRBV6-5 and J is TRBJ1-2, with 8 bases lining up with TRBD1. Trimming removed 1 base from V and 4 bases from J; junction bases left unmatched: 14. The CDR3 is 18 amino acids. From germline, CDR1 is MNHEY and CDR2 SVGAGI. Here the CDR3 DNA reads TGTGCCAGCAGTTACTTAATCCCGGGACAGGAAGGGGTCTATGGCTACACCTTC. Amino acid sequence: CASSYLIPGQEGVYGYTF.

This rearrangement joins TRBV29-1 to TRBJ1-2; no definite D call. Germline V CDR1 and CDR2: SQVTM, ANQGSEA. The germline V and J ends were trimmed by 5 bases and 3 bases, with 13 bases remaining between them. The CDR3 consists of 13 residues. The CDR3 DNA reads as TGCAGCGTTCCGAGGGAACGTGACTATGGCTACACCTTC. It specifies CSVPRERDYGYTF.

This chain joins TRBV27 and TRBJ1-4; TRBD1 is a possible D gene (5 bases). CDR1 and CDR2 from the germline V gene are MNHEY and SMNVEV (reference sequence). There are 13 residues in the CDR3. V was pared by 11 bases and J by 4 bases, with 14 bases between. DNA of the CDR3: TGTGCCGCTCCGGGGGGGTTTAATGAAAAACTGTTTTTT. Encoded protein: CAAPGGFNEKLFF. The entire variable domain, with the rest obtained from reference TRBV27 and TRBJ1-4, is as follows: EAQVTQNPRYLITVTGKKLTVTCSQNMNHEYMSWYRQDPGLGLRQIYYSMNVEVTDKGDVPEGYKVSRKEKRNFPLILESPSPNQTSLYFCAAPGGFNEKLFFGSGTQLSVL.

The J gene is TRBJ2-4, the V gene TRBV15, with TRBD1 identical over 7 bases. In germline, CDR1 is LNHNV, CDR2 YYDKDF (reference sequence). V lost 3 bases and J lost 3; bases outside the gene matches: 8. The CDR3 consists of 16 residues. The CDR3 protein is CATSSWTGGDKNIQYF. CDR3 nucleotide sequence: TGTGCCACCAGCAGTTGGACAGGAGGAGACAAAAACATTCAGTACTTC.

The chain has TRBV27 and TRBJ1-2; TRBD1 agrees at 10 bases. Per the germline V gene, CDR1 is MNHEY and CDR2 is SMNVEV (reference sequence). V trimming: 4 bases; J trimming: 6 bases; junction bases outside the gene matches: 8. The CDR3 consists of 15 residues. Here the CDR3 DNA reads TGTGCCAGCAGTTGGACAGGGGGTTTGGGTAATGGCTACACCTTC. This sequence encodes CASSWTGGLGNGYTF.

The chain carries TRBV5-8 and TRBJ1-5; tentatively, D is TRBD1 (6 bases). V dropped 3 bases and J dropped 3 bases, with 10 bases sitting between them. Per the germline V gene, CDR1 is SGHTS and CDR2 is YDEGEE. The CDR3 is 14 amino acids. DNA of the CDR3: TGTGCCAGCAGCTCCCGACAGGACAATCAGCCCCAGCATTTT. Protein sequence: CASSSRQDNQPQHF.

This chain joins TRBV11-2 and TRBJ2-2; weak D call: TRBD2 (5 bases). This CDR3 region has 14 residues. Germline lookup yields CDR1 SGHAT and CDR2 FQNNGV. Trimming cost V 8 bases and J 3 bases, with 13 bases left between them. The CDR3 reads CASSEPGYTGELFF. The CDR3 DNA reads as TGTGCCAGCTCCGAGCCGGGATACACCGGGGAGCTGTTTTTT.

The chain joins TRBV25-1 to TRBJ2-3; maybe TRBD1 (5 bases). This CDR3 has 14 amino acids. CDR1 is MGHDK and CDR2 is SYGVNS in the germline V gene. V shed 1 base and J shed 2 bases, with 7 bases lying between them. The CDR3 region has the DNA TGTGCCAGCAGTGAATCTGGGGCCACAGATACGCAGTATTTT. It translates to CASSESGATDTQYF.

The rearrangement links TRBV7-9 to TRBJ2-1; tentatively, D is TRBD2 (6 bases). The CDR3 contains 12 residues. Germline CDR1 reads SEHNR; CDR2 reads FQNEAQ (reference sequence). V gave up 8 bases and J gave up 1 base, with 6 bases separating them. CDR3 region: CASGTSYNEQFF. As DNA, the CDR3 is TGTGCCAGCGGGACTTCCTACAATGAGCAGTTCTTC.